A selection of T cell receptor beta chains follows, all from one sample in a study of shared clonotypes between healthy human individuals. Clones were read by immunoSEQ multiplex PCR, and TCRdb kept only the in-frame ones, dropping some. The data contain around 2.5 million clones, roughly 93% of them singletons. The source material was naive CD4+ T cells from PBMCs. The receptor set was obtained from a man between 18 and 35 years old in good health. Some clones in this sample may be carry-over from other donors' samples. Both conserved end residues are part of each CDR3. The D gene is left open where the match is weak. A clone size is listed for some rows: how often the clone was seen (once, few, many), or a class if it is expanded.

j_gene,v_gene,abundance,d_gene,CDR3aa,CDR3nt
TRBJ1-5,TRBV2,-,-,CASRAGTLYQPQHF,TGTGCCAGCAGGGCCGGGACGCTGTATCAGCCCCAGCATTTT
TRBJ1-2,TRBV18,-,TRBD1,CASSNRQGNYGYTF,TGTGCCAGCTCAAATCGACAGGGGAACTATGGCTACACCTTC
TRBJ2-5,TRBV19,-,-,CASSLGLEETQYF,TGTGCCAGTAGCCTTGGACTGGAAGAGACCCAGTACTTC
TRBJ1-2,TRBV4-1,-,TRBD1,CASSQGDRNYGYTF,TGCGCCAGCAGCCAGGGGGACAGAAACTATGGCTACACCTTC
TRBJ2-3,TRBV11-3,-,TRBD2,CASSSGLAGAETDTQYF,TGTGCCAGCAGCTCGGGACTAGCGGGAGCGGAGACAGATACGCAGTATTTT
TRBJ1-1,TRBV19,once,-,CASSSDRWNTEAFF,TGTGCCAGTAGCTCGGACAGATGGAACACTGAAGCTTTCTTT
TRBJ2-5,TRBV5-5,-,-,CASSFGLGRNAKETQYF,TGTGCCAGCAGCTTTGGTCTCGGCAGGAATGCTAAAGAGACCCAGTACTTC
TRBJ2-5,TRBV10-3,once,-,CAISEGDKETQYF,TGTGCCATCAGTGAGGGGGATAAAGAGACCCAGTACTTC
TRBJ2-7,TRBV28,-,TRBD1,CASSPGQGVKQYF,TGTGCCAGCAGTCCGGGACAGGGTGTCAAGCAGTACTTC
TRBJ2-7,TRBV2,-,-,CASRFYEQYF,TGTGCCAGCAGGTTTTACGAGCAGTACTTC
TRBJ2-2,TRBV5-1,-,TRBD1,CASSLDRGAGELFF,TGCGCCAGCAGCTTGGACAGGGGCGCCGGGGAGCTGTTTTTT
TRBJ2-1,TRBV7-3,-,TRBD2,CASSLDGRGLFF,TGTGCCAGCAGCTTAGATGGGAGGGGTCTGTTCTTC
TRBJ2-1,TRBV19,-,-,CASSISIRVPYNEQFF,TGTGCCAGTAGTATCTCTATCCGGGTACCCTACAATGAGCAGTTCTTC
TRBJ1-2,TRBV30,-,-,CAIDRANYGYTF,TGTGCCATAGACAGAGCTAACTATGGCTACACCTTC
TRBJ1-5,TRBV28,once,-,CASSLLVKLGQPQHF,TGTGCCAGCAGTTTACTAGTTAAGTTAGGTCAGCCCCAGCATTTT
TRBJ1-6,TRBV5-6,-,-,CASSLEGFGSPLHF,TGTGCCAGCAGCTTGGAAGGTTTCGGTTCACCCCTCCACTTT
TRBJ2-5,TRBV7-2,once,TRBD1,CASSSDRAGTQYF,TGTGCCAGCAGCTCCGACAGGGCGGGGACCCAGTACTTC
TRBJ1-5,TRBV27,-,-,CASSLEESNQPQHF,TGTGCCAGCAGTTTGGAAGAGAGCAATCAGCCCCAGCATTTT
TRBJ2-7,TRBV30,-,-,CAWSVVGSGAYEQYF,TGTGCCTGGAGTGTAGTGGGTAGCGGCGCCTACGAGCAGTACTTC
TRBJ1-2,TRBV18,-,TRBD1,CASSLGQGLLNYGYTF,TGTGCCAGCTCACTGGGACAGGGGCTACTTAACTATGGCTACACCTTC
TRBJ2-7,TRBV29-1,once,-,CSVGYRVASYEQYF,TGCAGCGTCGGATACAGGGTGGCATCCTACGAGCAGTACTTC
TRBJ1-2,TRBV9,-,-,CASSPNTRGDGYTF,TGTGCCAGCAGCCCCAATACCAGGGGAGATGGCTACACCTTC
TRBJ2-1,TRBV5-1,-,-,CASRRVTAYNEQFF,TGCGCCAGCAGGAGGGTAACAGCATACAATGAGCAGTTCTTC
TRBJ2-6,TRBV11-1,once,-,CASSLALPTGANVLTF,TGTGCCAGCAGCTTAGCCCTTCCCACTGGGGCCAACGTCCTGACTTTC
TRBJ2-5,TRBV9,-,-,CASSPGTAQETQYF,TGTGCCAGCAGCCCGGGGACGGCGCAAGAGACCCAGTACTTC
TRBJ2-3,TRBV7-8,once,TRBD2,CASSLTGGSTDTQYF,TGTGCCAGCAGCTTAACGGGGGGTAGCACAGATACGCAGTATTTT
TRBJ1-2,TRBV19,-,-,CACKAGDTPNYGYTF,TGTGCCTGCAAAGCCGGGGACACCCCTAACTATGGCTACACCTTC
TRBJ2-3,TRBV6-1,-,TRBD1,CASTRTGTDTQYF,TGTGCCAGCACTCGGACAGGGACCGATACGCAGTATTTT
TRBJ1-5,TRBV28,-,-,CASSFSGAWQPQHF,TGTGCCAGCAGTTTTTCGGGGGCGTGGCAGCCCCAGCATTTT
TRBJ1-1,TRBV11-2,-,TRBD1,CASSFGTGQGAVEAFF,TGTGCCAGCAGCTTCGGGACCGGACAGGGGGCCGTTGAAGCTTTCTTT